The entry below describes one T cell receptor (beta chain). The antigen is not known. This entry belongs to a study of cytomegalovirus exposure and HLA in healthy donors. Overall study results and limits: Earlier findings revealed that most TCR beta V segments proved productive either about 87% or about 30% of the time. A later analysis linked fewer than 20,000 TCR beta sequences to HLA alleles at 0.05 false discovery rate.

This PCR relied on a set of 60 Vbeta primers and 13 Jbeta primers. TCRdb's copy holds only in-frame clones and misses some; the assay was immunoSEQ multiplex PCR. The sample holds 120,000 to 150,000 clones. The source of this sequence is a man aged 40-50 years in good health and CMV-seronegative. The sample taken for sequencing was PBMCs.

The CDR3 region is CASSYTGVGGGYTF. CDR3 coding DNA: TGTGCCAGCAGTTATACAGGGGTAGGAGGTGGCTACACCTTC. The J gene is TRBJ1-2, the V gene TRBV27; TRBD1 aligns across 7 bases. Germline-derived CDR1 and CDR2 are MNHEY and SMNVEV (reference sequence). The junction had 9 bases not matched to a gene; V was cut back by 4 bases and J by 7 bases. The CDR3 extends over 14 amino acids.